This T cell receptor beta chain originates from a study of graft-versus-host responses after intestinal transplantation. Per the germline V gene, CDR1 is MNHEY and CDR2 is SVGAGI. The J segment lost 2 bases and the V segment lost 6 bases, leaving 3 bases of the junction unmatched. The CDR3 extends over 14 amino acids. Data came from immunoSEQ multiplex PCR; TCRdb stores just in-frame clones and leaves some out. The sample holds under 150,000 clones, about nine tenths seen once. A note on this clone: The antigen is not known.

The chain has TRBV6-5 and TRBJ2-5, with 10 bases aligning to TRBD1. The TCR comes from a human donor who received an intestinal transplant. Specimen: unstimulated CD4+ T cells sorted from spleen or lymph node cells, collected before intestinal transplant. Here the CDR3 reads CASSQDRGQETQYF. Here the CDR3 DNA reads TGTGCCAGCAGCCAGGACAGGGGGCAAGAGACCCAGTACTTC.